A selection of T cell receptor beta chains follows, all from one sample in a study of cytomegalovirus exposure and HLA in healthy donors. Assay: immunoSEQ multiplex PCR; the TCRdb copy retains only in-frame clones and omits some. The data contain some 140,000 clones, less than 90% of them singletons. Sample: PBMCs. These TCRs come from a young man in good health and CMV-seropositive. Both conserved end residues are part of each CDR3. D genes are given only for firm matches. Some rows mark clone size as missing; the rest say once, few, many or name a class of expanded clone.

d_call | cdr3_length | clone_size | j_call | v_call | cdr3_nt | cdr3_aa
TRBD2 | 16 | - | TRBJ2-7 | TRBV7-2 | TGTGCCAGCAGCTTAGGCGGAAAGCGGGGGGACTACGAGCAGTACTTC | CASSLGGKRGDYEQYF
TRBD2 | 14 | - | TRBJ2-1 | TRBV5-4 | TGTGCCAGCAGCTTGGCCACTAGCGGCAATGAGCAGTTCTTC | CASSLATSGNEQFF
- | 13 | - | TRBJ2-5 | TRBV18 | TGTGCCAGCTCAACGGGACTGGTAGAGACCCAGTACTTC | CASSTGLVETQYF
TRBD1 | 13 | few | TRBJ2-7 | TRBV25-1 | TGTGCCAGCAGAGGACAGGGTCGCGACGAGCAGTACTTC | CASRGQGRDEQYF
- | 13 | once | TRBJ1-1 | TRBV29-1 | TGCAGCGCAAGCCCGACGGGGAACACTGAAGCTTTCTTT | CSASPTGNTEAFF
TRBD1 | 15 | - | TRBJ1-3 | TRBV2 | TGTGCCAGCAACGGACAGGGACTTAATGGAAACACCATATATTTT | CASNGQGLNGNTIYF
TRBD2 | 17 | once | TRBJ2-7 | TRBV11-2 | TGTGCCAGCAGCTTAGGGGGCTTAGCGGGGGCAACTTACGAGCAGTACTTC | CASSLGGLAGATYEQYF
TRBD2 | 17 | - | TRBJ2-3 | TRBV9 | TGTGCCAGCAGCGATGCTAGCGGGGGGGCTGTGACAGATACGCAGTATTTT | CASSDASGGAVTDTQYF
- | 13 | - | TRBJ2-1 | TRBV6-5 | TGTGCCAGCGAGGGAGGGGGGTACAATGAGCAGTTCTTC | CASEGGGYNEQFF
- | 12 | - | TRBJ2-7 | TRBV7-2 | TGTGCCAGCAGCTTATACTCCTACGAGCAGTACTTC | CASSLYSYEQYF
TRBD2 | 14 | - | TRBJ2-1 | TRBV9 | TGTGCCAGCAGCGTTATGACGGGGGGCAATGAGCAGTTCTTC | CASSVMTGGNEQFF
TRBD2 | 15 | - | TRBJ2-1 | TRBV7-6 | TGTGCCAGCAGCCACTGGACTAGCGGGGAACATGAGCAGTTCTTC | CASSHWTSGEHEQFF
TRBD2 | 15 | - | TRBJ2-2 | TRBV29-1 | TGCAGCGTTGCACTAGCGCCTTTGAAGACCGGGGAGCTGTTTTTT | CSVALAPLKTGELFF